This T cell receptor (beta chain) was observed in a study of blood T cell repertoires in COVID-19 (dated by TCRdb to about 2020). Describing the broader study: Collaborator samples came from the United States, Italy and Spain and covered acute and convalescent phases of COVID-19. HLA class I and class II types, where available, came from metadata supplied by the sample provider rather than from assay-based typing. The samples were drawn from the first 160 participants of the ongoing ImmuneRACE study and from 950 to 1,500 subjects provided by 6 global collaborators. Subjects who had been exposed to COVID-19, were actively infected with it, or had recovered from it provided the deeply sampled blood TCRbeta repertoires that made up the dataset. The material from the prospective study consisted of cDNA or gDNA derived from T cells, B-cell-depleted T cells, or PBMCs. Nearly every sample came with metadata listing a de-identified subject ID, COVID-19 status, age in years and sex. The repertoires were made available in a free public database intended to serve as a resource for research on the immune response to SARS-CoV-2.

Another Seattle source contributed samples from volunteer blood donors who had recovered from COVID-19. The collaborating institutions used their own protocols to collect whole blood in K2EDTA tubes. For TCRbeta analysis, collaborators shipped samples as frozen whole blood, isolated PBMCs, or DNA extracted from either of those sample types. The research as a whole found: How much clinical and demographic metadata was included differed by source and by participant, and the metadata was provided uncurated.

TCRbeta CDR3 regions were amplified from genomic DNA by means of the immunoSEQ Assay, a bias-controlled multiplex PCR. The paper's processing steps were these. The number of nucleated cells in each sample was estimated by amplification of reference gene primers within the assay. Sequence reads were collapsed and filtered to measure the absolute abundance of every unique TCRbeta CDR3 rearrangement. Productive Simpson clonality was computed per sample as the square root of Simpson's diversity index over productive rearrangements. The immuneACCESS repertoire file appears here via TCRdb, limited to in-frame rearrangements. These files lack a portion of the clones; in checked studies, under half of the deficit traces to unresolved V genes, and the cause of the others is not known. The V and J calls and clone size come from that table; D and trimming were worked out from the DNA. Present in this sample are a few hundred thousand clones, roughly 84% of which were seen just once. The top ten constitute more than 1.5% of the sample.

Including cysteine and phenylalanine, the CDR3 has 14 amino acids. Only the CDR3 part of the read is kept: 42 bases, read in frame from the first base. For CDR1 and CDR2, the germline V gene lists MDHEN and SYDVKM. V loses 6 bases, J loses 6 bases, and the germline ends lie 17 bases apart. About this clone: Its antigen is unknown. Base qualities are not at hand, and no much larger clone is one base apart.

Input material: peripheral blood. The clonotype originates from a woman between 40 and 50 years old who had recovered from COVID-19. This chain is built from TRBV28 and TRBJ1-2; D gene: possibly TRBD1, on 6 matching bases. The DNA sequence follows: TGTGCCAGCAGGCCTCAGGGGAAATCTAATGGCTACACCTTC. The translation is CASRPQGKSNGYTF.